A selection of T cell receptor beta chains follows, all from one sample in a study of beta chain features in type 1 diabetes. Generated by immunoSEQ multiplex PCR, the TCRdb table keeps only in-frame clones and is missing some. This table has 900,000 or so clones, roughly 15% appearing once. Sequencing was performed on naive CD4+ T cells from blood. The receptors originated from a woman under 30 in good health. The CDR3 runs from the conserved cysteine through the conserved F or W. D genes are given only for firm matches. Not every row has a clone size; where given, it reads once, few, many or a size class.

d_gene,abundance,v_gene,j_gene,CDR3aa,CDR3nt
-,few,TRBV18,TRBJ2-4,CASSPYRVNIQYF,TGTGCCAGCTCACCATACAGAGTGAACATTCAGTACTTC
TRBD2,few,TRBV28,TRBJ2-1,CASSLSWREAYNEQFF,TGTGCCAGCAGTTTATCCTGGCGGGAGGCCTACAATGAGCAGTTCTTC
TRBD1,-,TRBV5-1,TRBJ1-2,CASSLGRTGDRDGYTF,TGCGCCAGCAGCTTGGGGCGGACAGGGGATAGGGATGGCTACACCTTC
-,-,TRBV5-1,TRBJ1-2,CASSPSGANTNYGYTF,TGCGCCAGCAGCCCCTCCGGGGCAAACACAAACTATGGCTACACCTTC
-,-,TRBV27,TRBJ1-2,CASRHPSGVNYGYTF,TGTGCCAGCAGGCACCCCTCAGGCGTTAACTATGGCTACACCTTC
-,-,TRBV5-5,TRBJ2-7,CASSRPGVGSPYEQYF,TGTGCCAGCAGCCGCCCGGGGGTAGGGTCCCCCTACGAGCAGTACTTC
-,few,TRBV18,TRBJ2-1,CASLFYNEQFF,TGTGCCAGCTTGTTTTACAATGAGCAGTTCTTC
-,-,TRBV5-6,TRBJ2-1,CASSLWGGSSYNEQFF,TGTGCCAGCAGCTTGTGGGGCGGTAGCTCCTACAATGAGCAGTTCTTC
-,-,TRBV7-9,TRBJ2-4,CASSLGSLVLDIQYF,TGTGCCAGCAGCTTAGGGAGTCTGGTCTTGGACATTCAGTACTTC
TRBD2,-,TRBV4-1,TRBJ2-3,CASSQAPGTSGADTQYF,TGCGCCAGCAGCCAAGCTCCCGGGACTAGCGGAGCAGATACGCAGTATTTT
-,-,TRBV5-1,TRBJ2-5,CASSLSQETQYF,TGCGCCAGCAGCTTGTCCCAAGAGACCCAGTACTTC
-,few,TRBV4-3,TRBJ1-3,CASSRQSLVSEIVGSGNTIYF,TGCGCCAGCAGCCGGCAGTCACTGGTCTCCGAAATCGTTGGCTCTGGAAACACCATATATTTT
-,few,TRBV27,TRBJ1-4,CASRSWGATANEKLFF,TGTGCCAGCAGAAGTTGGGGGGCGACGGCTAATGAAAAACTGTTTTTT
-,few,TRBV28,TRBJ1-5,CASGDPGQPQHF,TGTGCCAGCGGCGACCCGGGTCAGCCCCAGCATTTT
-,few,TRBV4-2,TRBJ2-7,CASSQGDGNYEQYF,TGTGCCAGCAGCCAAGGGGACGGTAACTACGAGCAGTACTTC
TRBD2,few,TRBV11-1,TRBJ2-3,CASSLTGTSRDTQYF,TGTGCCAGCAGCCTAACTGGGACTAGCAGAGATACGCAGTATTTT